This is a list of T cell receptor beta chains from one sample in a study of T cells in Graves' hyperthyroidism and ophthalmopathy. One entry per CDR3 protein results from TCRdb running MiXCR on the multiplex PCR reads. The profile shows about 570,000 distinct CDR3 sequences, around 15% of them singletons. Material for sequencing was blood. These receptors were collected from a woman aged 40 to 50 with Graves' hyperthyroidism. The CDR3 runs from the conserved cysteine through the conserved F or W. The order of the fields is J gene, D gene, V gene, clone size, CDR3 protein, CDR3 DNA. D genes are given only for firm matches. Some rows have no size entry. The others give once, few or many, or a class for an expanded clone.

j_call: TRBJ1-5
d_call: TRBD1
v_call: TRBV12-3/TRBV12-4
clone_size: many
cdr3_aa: CASSPTGQGLSPQHF
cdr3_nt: TGTGCCAGCAGTCCAACAGGACAGGGACTATCGCCCCAGCATTTT

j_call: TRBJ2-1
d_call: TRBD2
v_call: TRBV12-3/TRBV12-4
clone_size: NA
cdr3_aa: CASSRPGLAGDGEQFF
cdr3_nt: TGTGCCAGCAGTCGACCCGGACTAGCGGGAGATGGTGAGCAGTTCTTC

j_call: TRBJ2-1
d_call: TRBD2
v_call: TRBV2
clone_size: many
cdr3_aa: CASSEGLAGGPSSYNEQFF
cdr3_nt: TGTGCCAGCAGTGAAGGGCTAGCGGGAGGACCAAGCTCCTACAATGAGCAGTTCTTC

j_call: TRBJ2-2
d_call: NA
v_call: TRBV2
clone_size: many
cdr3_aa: CASNSFRASPGNTGELFF
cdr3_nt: TGTGCCAGCAATTCCTTCCGTGCCTCCCCGGGGAACACCGGGGAGCTGTTTTTT

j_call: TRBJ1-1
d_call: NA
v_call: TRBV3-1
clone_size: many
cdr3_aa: CASSPSTGNTEAFF
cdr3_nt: TGTGCCAGCAGTCCTTCGACAGGTAACACTGAAGCTTTCTTT

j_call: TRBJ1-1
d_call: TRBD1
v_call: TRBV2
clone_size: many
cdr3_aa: CASRGTGVNTEAFF
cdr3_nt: TGTGCCAGCAGGGGGACAGGGGTGAACACTGAAGCTTTCTTT

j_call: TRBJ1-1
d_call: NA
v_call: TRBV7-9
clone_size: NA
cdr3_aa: CASSIRDTMNTEAFF
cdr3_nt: TGTGCCAGCAGCATACGGGACACAATGAACACTGAAGCTTTCTTT

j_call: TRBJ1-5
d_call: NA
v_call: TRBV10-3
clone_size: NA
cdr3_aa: CAISEGRETNQPQHF
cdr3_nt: TGTGCCATCAGTGAGGGCAGGGAGACCAATCAGCCCCAGCATTTT

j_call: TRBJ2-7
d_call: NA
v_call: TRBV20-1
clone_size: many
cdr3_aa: CSARDDAEQYF
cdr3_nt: TGCAGTGCTAGAGATGACGCCGAGCAGTACTTC

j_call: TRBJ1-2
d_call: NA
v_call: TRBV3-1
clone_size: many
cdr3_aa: CASSRGEGYGYTF
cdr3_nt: TGTGCCAGCAGCCGGGGAGAGGGCTATGGCTACACCTTC

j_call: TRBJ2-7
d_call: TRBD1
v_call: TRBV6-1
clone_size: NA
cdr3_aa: CASSPRQGDEQYF
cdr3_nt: TGTGCCAGCAGTCCTAGACAGGGGGACGAGCAGTACTTC

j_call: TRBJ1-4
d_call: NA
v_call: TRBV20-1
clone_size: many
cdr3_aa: CSVFRRDNEKLFF
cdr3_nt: TGCAGTGTCTTCAGGCGTGATAATGAAAAACTGTTTTTT

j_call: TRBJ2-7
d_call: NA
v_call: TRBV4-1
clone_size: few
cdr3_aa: CASSQALFSYEQYF
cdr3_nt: TGCGCCAGCAGCCAAGCACTTTTCTCCTACGAGCAGTACTTC

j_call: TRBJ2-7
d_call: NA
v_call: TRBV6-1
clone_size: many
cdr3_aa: CASSEGPYEQYF
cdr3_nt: TGTGCCAGCAGTGAGGGGCCCTACGAGCAGTACTTC

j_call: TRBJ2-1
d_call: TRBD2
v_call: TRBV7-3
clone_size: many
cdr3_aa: CASSLSASGFYNEQFF
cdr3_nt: TGTGCCAGCAGCTTAAGTGCTAGCGGGTTCTACAATGAGCAGTTCTTC

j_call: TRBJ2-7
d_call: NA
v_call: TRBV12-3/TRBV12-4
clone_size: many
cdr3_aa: CASSLFLVGEQYF
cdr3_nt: TGTGCCAGCAGTTTATTCCTTGTAGGCGAGCAGTACTTC

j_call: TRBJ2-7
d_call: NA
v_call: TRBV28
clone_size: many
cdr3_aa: CASSSITMYYF
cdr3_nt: TGTGCCAGCAGCTCCATCACGATGTACTACTTC

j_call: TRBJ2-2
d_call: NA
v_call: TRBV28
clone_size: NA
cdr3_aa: CASSFNRAHTGELFF
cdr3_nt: TGTGCCAGCTCATTTAATCGGGCGCACACCGGGGAGCTGTTTTTT

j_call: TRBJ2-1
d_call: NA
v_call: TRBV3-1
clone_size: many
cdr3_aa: CASSQGDEQFF
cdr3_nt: TGTGCCAGCAGCCAAGGGGATGAGCAGTTCTTC

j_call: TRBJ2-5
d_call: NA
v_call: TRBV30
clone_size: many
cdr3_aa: CAWSAEQGFQETQYF
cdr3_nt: TGTGCCTGGAGTGCCGAACAAGGATTCCAAGAGACCCAGTACTTC

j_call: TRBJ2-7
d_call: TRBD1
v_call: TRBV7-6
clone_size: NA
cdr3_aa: CASSLWTGGTNEQYF
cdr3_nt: TGTGCCAGCAGCTTATGGACAGGGGGCACGAACGAGCAGTACTTC

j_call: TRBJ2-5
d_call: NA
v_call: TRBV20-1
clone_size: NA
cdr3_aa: CSARDGTEDQETQYF
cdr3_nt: TGCAGTGCTAGAGATGGAACAGAAGACCAAGAGACCCAGTACTTC

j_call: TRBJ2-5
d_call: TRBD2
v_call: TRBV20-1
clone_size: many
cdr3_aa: CSARDWGLAEETQYF
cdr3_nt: TGCAGTGCTAGAGACTGGGGACTAGCGGAAGAGACCCAGTACTTC

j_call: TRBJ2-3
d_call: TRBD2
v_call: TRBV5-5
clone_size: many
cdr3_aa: CASSAGGTDTQYF
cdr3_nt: TGTGCCAGCAGCGCGGGGGGCACAGATACGCAGTATTTT

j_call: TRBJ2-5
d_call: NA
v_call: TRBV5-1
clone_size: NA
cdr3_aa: CASSLERTGQETQYF
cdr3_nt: TGCGCCAGCAGCTTGGAGCGTACTGGGCAAGAGACCCAGTACTTC

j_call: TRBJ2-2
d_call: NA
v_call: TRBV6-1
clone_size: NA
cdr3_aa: CASSEGQFTGELFF
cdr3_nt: TGTGCCAGCAGTGAAGGACAGTTCACCGGGGAGCTGTTTTTT

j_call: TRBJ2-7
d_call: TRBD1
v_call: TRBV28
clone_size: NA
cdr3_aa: CASSSEDRDSYEQYF
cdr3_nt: TGTGCCAGCAGTTCTGAGGACAGGGACTCCTACGAGCAGTACTTC